There are a few counts of the clone carrying this T cell receptor beta chain. Its antigen is unidentified. TCRdb re-called the reads through MiXCR, storing one row per CDR3 protein. The profile shows some 180,000 distinct CDR3 sequences, roughly 19% of them singletons. V gave up 4 bases and J gave up 0 bases; unmatched junction bases: 7. Germline CDR1 and CDR2: LGHNA and YNFKEQ. This CDR3 has 18 residues. This entry belongs to a study of T cell repertoires in cytomegalovirus infection. About the research overall: From public TCR beta signatures came an indication of both CMV infection and matching HLA type.

Study-wide findings and caveats: Cumulative frequency (of public TCR beta family members) identified carriers of CMV plus the relevant HLA. Ex vivo responses were dominated by HLA-C-restricted CMV-specific TCR beta clonotypes.

This TCR was sampled from a human donor in good health (CMV status not recorded). Some clones in this sample may be carry-over from other donors' samples. The sequenced material came from PBMCs. This sequence joins TRBV4-2 and TRBJ2-3; 13 positions match TRBD2. CDR3 sequence reads: CASSPGLAGAVSTDTQYF. For the CDR3, the DNA is TGTGCCAGCAGCCCCGGACTAGCGGGGGCGGTTAGCACAGATACGCAGTATTTT.